Only a few counts were recorded for the clone carrying this T cell receptor (beta chain). These data are taken from a study of blood T cells in healthy people across ages. Primers used in a second PCR of about 7 to 12 cycles were a sample-barcoded 5' primer and a J-beta primer mix. TCRdb itself ran the 5' RACE reads through MiXCR, one entry per CDR3 protein. The sample yields 1.5 million to 2 million distinct CDR3 sequences, over 25% seen once. The V gene end was trimmed by 4 bases and the J gene end by 4 bases; junction bases not matched to a gene: 5. Germline V gene lookup returns CDR1 MGHRA and CDR2 YSYEKL. This CDR3 is 17 amino acids long.

The genes are TRBV4-1 and TRBJ2-1, with 15 bases aligning to TRBD2. Input material: blood. This clonotype was sampled from a woman aged 25 to 39 in good health. The CDR3 DNA reads as TGCGCCAGCAGCCGGACTAGCGGGGGGGCCCGATACAATGAGCAGTTCTTC. This translates into CASSRTSGGARYNEQFF.